The source of this T cell receptor beta chain is a study of blood T cell repertoires in COVID-19. For the study at large: The United States, Italy and Spain supplied acute and convalescent COVID-19 samples. T cells, B-cell-depleted T cells, or PBMCs provided the cDNA or gDNA that served as material.

Germline CDR1 SGHRS, CDR2 YFSETQ. The CDR3 consists of 16 residues. With 1 base removed from V and 4 bases from J, the gap between germline ends came to 18 bases. Original handling: Using reference gene primer amplification, nucleated cell counts were estimated. Produced via immunoSEQ multiplex PCR; TCRdb's table is partial and in-frame only. The V and J calls and the clone size are those of that table, but D and trimming were determined from the DNA. The data contain some 150,000 clones, around 87% of them seen just once; the ten biggest clones take up more than 5%. This chain uses TRBV5-1 with TRBJ2-7; D is perhaps TRBD2 (6 bases). The sequencing sample was made of peripheral blood. This TCR derives from a human donor in a cohort sampled during active COVID-19. The DNA for the CDR3 is TGCGCCAGCAGCTTGTCGCTCGGGAGCGAGGAATACGAGCAGTACTTC. Translated, it gives CASSLSLGSEEYEQYF.